These 9 T cell receptor beta chains share one sample of origin, sequenced in a study of blood T cell repertoires in COVID-19 (dated by TCRdb to 2019 to 2021). Receptors were amplified or captured by the immunoSEQ multiplex PCR assay. As stored in TCRdb, this immuneACCESS dataset retains in-frame rearrangements with V and J assigned. A fraction of the clones does not appear; measured against another copy, unresolved V genes explain less than half of the discrepancy, and the remainder lacks a known reason. In this sample the table shows hundreds of thousands of clones, about 90% of which occur a single time. In total, the top ten clones hold approximately 2.5% of the sample. The sequenced material came from peripheral blood. The receptors shown here come from a woman between 55 and 75 years old with COVID-19, enrolled during active disease.

The chain has TRBV28 and TRBJ2-3; 9 bases agree with TRBD2. V shed 5 bases, J shed 3 bases, and the junction held 3 bases outside the gene matches. Germline CDR1 reads MDHEN; CDR2 reads SYDVKM. This CDR3 region has 14 residues. The CDR3 region has the DNA TGTGCCAGCAGTAGCGGGGGGAAAACAGATACGCAGTATTTT. Translating gives CASSSGGKTDTQYF.

The chain links TRBV30 to TRBJ1-2; D is possibly TRBD1 (5 bases). The CDR3 has 12 amino acids. From germline, CDR1 is GTSNPN and CDR2 SVGIG (reference sequence). V was clipped by 3 bases and J by 3 bases, with 8 bases between them. CDR3 amino acids: CAWRGEDYGYTF. The CDR3 coding sequence is TGTGCCTGGAGGGGGGAGGACTATGGCTACACCTTC. The whole variable domain, filled in from reference TRBV30 and TRBJ1-2, reads SQTIHQWPATLVQPVGSPLSLECTVEGTSNPNLYWYRQAAGRGLQLLFYSVGIGQISSEVPQNLSASRPQDRQFILSSKKLLLSDSGFYLCAWRGEDYGYTFGSGTRLTVV.

The rearrangement joins TRBV9 to TRBJ2-5; D is undetermined. Germline assignment: CDR1 SGDLS and CDR2 YYNGEE. The CDR3 contains 12 residues. With 2 bases removed from V and 5 bases from J, the gap between germline ends came to 7 bases. The CDR3 DNA reads TGTGCCAGCAGCGTCAACGGGGAGACCCAGTACTTC. Translation: CASSVNGETQYF. Complete variable domain (other parts from reference TRBV9 and TRBJ2-5): DSGVTQTPKHLITATGQRVTLRCSPRSGDLSVYWYQQSLDQGLQFLIQYYNGEERAKGNILERFSAQQFPDLHSELNLSSLELGDSALYFCASSVNGETQYFGPGTRLLVL.

This clone appeared once. This chain connects TRBV7-9 to TRBJ1-1; no clear D gene. This CDR3 has 14 amino acids. Germline CDR1 is SEHNR and CDR2 is FQNEAQ (reference sequence). The germline V and J ends were trimmed by 1 base and 4 bases, with 10 bases remaining between them. The CDR3 coding sequence is TGTGCCAGCAGCTTAGTAGGCGGGGTCACTGAAGCTTTCTTT. This codes for CASSLVGGVTEAFF.

This chain links TRBV19 with TRBJ1-2; TRBD1 might be the D (5 bases). The ends were cut back, 5 bases at V and 0 bases at J, with 13 bases in the middle. The CDR3 loop spans 15 amino acids. Germline CDR1 LNHDA, CDR2 SQIVND (reference sequence). CDR3 region: CASSPLDRTNYGYTF. As DNA, the CDR3 is TGTGCCAGTAGTCCCCTTGACAGAACTAACTATGGCTACACCTTC.

This chain uses TRBV3-1 (or the pseudogene TRBV3-2) with TRBJ1-2, with TRBD1 as a possible D gene (6 bases). Germline V gives CDR1 LGHDT, CDR2 YNNKEL (reference sequence). V lost 0 bases and J 1 base, leaving 9 bases between the germline ends. The CDR3 extends over 15 amino acids. DNA of the CDR3: TGTGCCAGCAGCCAAGAATCCAGGGGTAACTATGGCTACACCTTC. Protein sequence: CASSQESRGNYGYTF.

This chain uses TRBV10-1 with TRBJ2-1, with D possibly being TRBD2 (5 bases). Germline CDR1 is WNHNN and CDR2 is SYGVQD (reference sequence). V dropped 2 bases and J dropped 10 bases, with 6 bases sitting between them. CDR3 length equals 11 residues. The CDR3 DNA sequence: TGCGCCAGCAGTGAGCCGGGAGAGCAGTTCTTC. Translated, it gives CASSEPGEQFF.

The rearrangement links TRBV7-9 to TRBJ2-6, with TRBD1 matching over 9 bases. The CDR3 consists of 18 residues. The V gene end was trimmed by 11 bases and the J gene end by 0 bases; junction bases not matched to a gene: 14. CDR1 SEHNR and CDR2 FQNEAQ come from the germline V gene (reference sequence). CDR3 DNA: TGTGCCGGCCATTGGGGGACAGGGCTAATCTCTGGGGCCAACGTCCTGACTTTC. Amino acid sequence: CAGHWGTGLISGANVLTF. Full variable domain (missing parts from reference TRBV7-9 and TRBJ2-6): DTGVSQNPRHKITKRGQNVTFRCDPISEHNRLYWYRQTLGQGPEFLTYFQNEAQLEKSRLLSDRFSAERPKGSFSTLEIQRTEQGDSAMYLCAGHWGTGLISGANVLTFGAGSRLTVL.

V and J are TRBV19 and TRBJ2-1; TRBD2 agrees at 8 bases. After removal of 7 bases from V and 7 bases from J, the junction contained 12 bases not matched to a gene. CDR3 length: 15 residues. Looked up from germline, CDR1 is LNHDA and CDR2 is SQIVND (reference sequence). The DNA of the CDR3 is TGTGCCAGTACGAGGGGCGGGGGGAAAGTGAATGAGCAGTTCTTC. It yields the protein CASTRGGGKVNEQFF.